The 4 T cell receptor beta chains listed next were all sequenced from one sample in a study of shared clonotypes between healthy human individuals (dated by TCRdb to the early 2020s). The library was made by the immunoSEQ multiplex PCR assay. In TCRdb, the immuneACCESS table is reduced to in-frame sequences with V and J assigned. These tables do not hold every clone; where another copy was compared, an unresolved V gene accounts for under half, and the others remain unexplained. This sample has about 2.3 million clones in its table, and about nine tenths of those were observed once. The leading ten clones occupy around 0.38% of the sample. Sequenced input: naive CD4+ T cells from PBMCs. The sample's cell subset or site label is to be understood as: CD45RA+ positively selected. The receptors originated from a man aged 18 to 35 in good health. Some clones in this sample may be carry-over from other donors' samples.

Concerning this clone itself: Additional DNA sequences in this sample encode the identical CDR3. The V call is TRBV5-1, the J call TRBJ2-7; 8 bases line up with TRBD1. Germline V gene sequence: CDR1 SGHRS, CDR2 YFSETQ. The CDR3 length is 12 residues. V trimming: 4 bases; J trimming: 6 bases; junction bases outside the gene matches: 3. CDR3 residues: CASSLGTGEQYF. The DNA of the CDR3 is TGCGCCAGCAGCCTGGGGACAGGCGAGCAGTACTTC.

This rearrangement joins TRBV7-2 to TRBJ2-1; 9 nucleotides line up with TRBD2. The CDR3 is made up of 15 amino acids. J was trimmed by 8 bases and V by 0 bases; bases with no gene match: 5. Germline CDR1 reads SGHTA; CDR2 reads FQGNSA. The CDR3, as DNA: TGTGCCAGCAGCTTAGCGCTAGCGGGGAGTTATGAGCAGTTCTTC. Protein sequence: CASSLALAGSYEQFF.

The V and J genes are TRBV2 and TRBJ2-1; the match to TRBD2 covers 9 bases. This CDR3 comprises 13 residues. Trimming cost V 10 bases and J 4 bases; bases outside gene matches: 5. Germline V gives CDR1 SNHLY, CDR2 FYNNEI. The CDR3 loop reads CATQREAYNEQFF. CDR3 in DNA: TGTGCCACACAGCGGGAGGCTTACAATGAGCAGTTCTTC.

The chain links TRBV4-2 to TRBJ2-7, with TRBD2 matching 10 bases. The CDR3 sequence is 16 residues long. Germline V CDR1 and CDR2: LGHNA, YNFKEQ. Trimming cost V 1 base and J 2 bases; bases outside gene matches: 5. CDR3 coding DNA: TGTGCCAGCAGCCAAGTAGGGACTAGCGAGGCCTACGAGCAGTACTTC. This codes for CASSQVGTSEAYEQYF.